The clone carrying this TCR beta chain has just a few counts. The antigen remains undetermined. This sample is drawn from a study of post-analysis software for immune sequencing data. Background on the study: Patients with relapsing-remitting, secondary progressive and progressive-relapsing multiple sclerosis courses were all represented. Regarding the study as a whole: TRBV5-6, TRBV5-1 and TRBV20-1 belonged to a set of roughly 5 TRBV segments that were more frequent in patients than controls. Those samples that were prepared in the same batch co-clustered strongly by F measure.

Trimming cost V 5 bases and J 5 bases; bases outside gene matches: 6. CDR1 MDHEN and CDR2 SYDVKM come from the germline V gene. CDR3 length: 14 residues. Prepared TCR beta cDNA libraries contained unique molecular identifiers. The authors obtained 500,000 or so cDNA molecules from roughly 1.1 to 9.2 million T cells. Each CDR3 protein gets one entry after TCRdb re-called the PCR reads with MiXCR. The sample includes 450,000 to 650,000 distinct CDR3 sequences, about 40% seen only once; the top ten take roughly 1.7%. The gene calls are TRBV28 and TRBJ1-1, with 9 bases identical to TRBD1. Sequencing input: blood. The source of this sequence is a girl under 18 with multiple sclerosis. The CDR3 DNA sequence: TGTGCCAGCAGTACCACAGGGGGCCGGACTGAAGCTTTCTTT. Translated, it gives CASSTTGGRTEAFF.